Listed below are T cell receptor beta chains from one sample, sequenced in a study of memory CD4+ T cells and cytomegalovirus serostatus. Here immunoSEQ multiplex PCR was the method, and the copy in TCRdb shows in-frame clones only, minus some. In the table there are 40,000 to 55,000 clones, 82% of which are singletons. The specimen was memory CD4+ T cells from blood. These TCRs come from an adult in good health and CMV-seronegative. Each CDR3 is given without its conserved first and last residue. Each record gives: CDR3 protein, clone size, J gene, D gene, V gene. D genes are given only for firm matches. Only some rows state a clone size, as once, few, many or a class for expanded clones.

SVGQGPQETQY NA TRBJ2-5 TRBD1 TRBV29-1
ASSRRDRGRGGANVLT NA TRBJ2-6 TRBD1 TRBV5-6
ASSMGSGEGTDTQY NA TRBJ2-3 TRBD2 TRBV19
ASSLARGDLTDTQY few TRBJ2-3 NA TRBV7-9
ASSPKRGGQPEQY NA TRBJ2-7 TRBD2 TRBV5-1
ASSLGGGGNQPQH NA TRBJ1-5 NA TRBV7-9
ASSLGTTNEKLF NA TRBJ1-4 NA TRBV28
AISDGVSTEAF NA TRBJ1-1 NA TRBV10-3
ASSVGDGHPLNNEQF once TRBJ2-1 NA TRBV9
ASSILRQVKNSPLH NA TRBJ1-6 NA TRBV19
ASSFDLQHTQY NA TRBJ2-3 NA TRBV7-2
ASSQSAPSNYGYT NA TRBJ1-2 NA TRBV4-1
ASSKVGGNNEKLF NA TRBJ1-4 NA TRBV21-1
ASSDRTGGSPLH NA TRBJ1-6 NA TRBV6-1
ASTLYGRGASGELF NA TRBJ2-2 NA TRBV19
ASSPDLLHYGYT once TRBJ1-2 NA TRBV28
ASRRLPGLAGGPYEQY NA TRBJ2-7 NA TRBV12-1
ASSPVADRTYEQY NA TRBJ2-7 NA TRBV18
AVTGAGNTIY once TRBJ1-3 TRBD1 TRBV10-3
ASSLWTGGGETQY once TRBJ2-5 TRBD1 TRBV5-1
ASSSSGVGGELF NA TRBJ2-2 NA TRBV7-7
ASSPQVADNSPLH medium-sized TRBJ1-6 NA TRBV18
ASSLSGRNEQY NA TRBJ2-7 NA TRBV5-4
ASSRGRADTNYGYT few TRBJ1-2 NA TRBV2
ASGQDPDYGDEQF NA TRBJ2-1 NA TRBV12-1
ASRDLLGYYEQF once TRBJ2-1 NA TRBV25-1
ASSSWTGRTEAF NA TRBJ1-1 TRBD1 TRBV27
AISEGFSGGRYAGELF once TRBJ2-2 TRBD2 TRBV10-3
ASSLDQAGSSSYNEQF NA TRBJ2-1 NA TRBV11-3
ASSISRGTEAF once TRBJ1-1 NA TRBV19
SVVTGAKNIQY NA TRBJ2-4 NA TRBV29-1
ASSSWRTGGNEQY NA TRBJ2-7 TRBD1 TRBV5-5
ASKNGVGVNEKLF NA TRBJ1-4 NA TRBV2
ASSSTGTATAQY NA TRBJ2-5 TRBD1 TRBV6-5
ASSGQGFGEQY NA TRBJ2-7 NA TRBV2
ASSLGLRGVVYEQY NA TRBJ2-7 NA TRBV7-8
ASSQGARHSTDTQY NA TRBJ2-3 NA TRBV4-3
ASSDYLVSNQPQH once TRBJ1-5 NA TRBV2
ASSPQGIVGYT NA TRBJ1-2 NA TRBV28